This record concerns one T cell receptor beta chain sequence. No antigen is known for it. This sample was included in a study of CXCR3-negative and CXCR3-positive naive CD8 T cells. Each TRB cDNA library was prepared by 5' RACE (with UMI labels). TCRdb re-called the 5' RACE reads; one entry per CDR3 protein, DNA not given. This repertoire includes 85,000 to 120,000 distinct CDR3 sequences. CD45RO-CCR7+CD27+CD95- was the phenotype of naive CD8+ T cells. Study-wide findings and caveats: CXCR3-positive naive cells carried more hydrophobic TRB CDR3s than CXCR3-negative naive cells did.

The CDR3 runs to 14 residues. Per the germline V gene, CDR1 is SEHNR and CDR2 is FQNEAQ (reference sequence). Sequencing used naive CXCR3+ CD8+ T cells from blood. Subset reported: CD45RO-CCR7+CD27+CD95- naive CD8+ T cells expressing CXCR3 (TNR3+). This rearrangement joins TRBV7-9 to TRBJ1-2; TCRdb's D gene call, TRBD1, goes unchecked for lack of DNA. The receptor was derived from a human donor in good health. Some clones in this sample may be carry-over from other donors' samples. The CDR3 here is CASSLGQGDYGYTF.